This entry concerns a single T cell receptor (beta chain). Clones were read by immunoSEQ multiplex PCR, and TCRdb kept only the in-frame ones, dropping some. The top ten clones hold roughly 8.2% of a sample with around 160,000 clones, around 85% of them seen once. The sample belongs to a study of blood T cell repertoires in COVID-19. V shed 4 bases, J shed 2 bases, and the junction held 3 bases outside the gene matches. Germline assignment: CDR1 KGHDR and CDR2 SFDVKD. This CDR3 is 15 amino acids long. The sequence derives from a man in his fifties or sixties with acute or convalescent COVID-19. V gene TRBV24-1 combines with J gene TRBJ2-3; 9 bases are a match to TRBD2. The sample taken for sequencing was peripheral blood. The CDR3 reads CATSEGGRATDTQYF. DNA for the CDR3: TGTGCCACCAGTGAGGGCGGGAGGGCCACAGATACGCAGTATTTT.